One sample yielded the 32 T cell receptor beta chains listed below, sequenced in a study of response to subunit inactivated influenza vaccine (dated 2018 in TCRdb). Libraries came from RT-PCR. Reads for this sample came from an Illumina HiSeq 2500. TCRdb cleaned the public reads at Q25 with fastp, built clones with MiXCR and kept in-frame beta chains. CDR3 protein sequences are deduplicated, and each keeps its most common genes and DNA. The sample table contains hundreds of thousands of distinct CDR3 sequences; only one count was recorded for 14% of them. The top ten constitute 7.6% of the sample. The sample consisted of PBMCs from blood, taken less than 15 days before vaccination. Receptor source: a man aged 50 to 59 who received an inactivated influenza vaccine. Donor details come from another sample of the same person, matched by shared clones.

This clonotype showed up many times. The rearrangement joins TRBV7-2 to TRBJ2-1, with D perhaps TRBD2 (6 bases). Looked up from germline, CDR1 is SGHTA and CDR2 is FQGNSA. This CDR3 has 14 residues. Trimming shortened V by 0 bases and J by 10 bases, and 13 bases separated the two germline ends. The CDR3 region is CASSLAGRYWEQFF. The CDR3 coding sequence is TGTGCCAGCAGCTTAGCGGGGAGGTACTGGGAGCAGTTCTTC.

This clonotype was detected only a few times. The gene calls are TRBV20-1 and TRBJ1-1; D perhaps matches TRBD1 (6 bases). The V and J ends lost 3 bases and 6 bases respectively, with 11 bases between them. The CDR3 is 12 residues long. CDR1 is DFQATT, CDR2 SNEGSKA, per germline (reference sequence). CDR3 sequence reads: CSASTGRAEAFF. The DNA for the CDR3 is TGCAGTGCTAGTACAGGGAGGGCTGAAGCTTTCTTT.

This clonotype was seen at least ten times. The gene calls are TRBV5-6 and TRBJ2-5; 7 positions match TRBD2. The CDR3 totals 15 residues. Germline V gene sequence: CDR1 SGHDT, CDR2 YYEEEE. Losses at the gene ends were 2 bases for V and 1 base for J; bases not matched to a gene: 5. This CDR3 reads CASSFMRGSQETQYF. The CDR3 bases are TGTGCCAGCAGCTTCATGCGGGGGAGCCAAGAGACCCAGTACTTC.

V gene TRBV3-1 combines with J gene TRBJ2-7, with a possible D match to TRBD2 (6 bases). Deletions cut 4 bases from V and 1 base from J, with 17 bases between. This CDR3 contains 16 residues. CDR1 is LGHDT, CDR2 YNNKEL, per germline (reference sequence). Here the CDR3 DNA reads TGTGCCAGCAGCCCCCACCAGGCTAGCGTTTCCTACGAGCAGTACTTC. Amino acids: CASSPHQASVSYEQYF.

This clonotype was recorded at least ten times. V gene TRBV7-2 combines with J gene TRBJ2-7, with 7 bases that match TRBD1. Trimming took 2 bases from V and 0 from J; bases not matched to a gene: 4. The CDR3 is 15 amino acids. CDR1 SGHTA and CDR2 FQGNSA come from the germline V gene. The CDR3 is CASSLLNRGSYEQYF. Here the CDR3 DNA reads TGTGCCAGCAGCTTATTAAACAGGGGCTCCTACGAGCAGTACTTC.

This clonotype was counted a few times. The chain couples TRBV4-1 to TRBJ2-1, with D perhaps being TRBD1 or TRBD2 (5 bases each). The CDR3 sequence is 16 residues long. Germline CDR1 MGHRA, CDR2 YSYEKL. Trimming removed 6 bases at V and 6 bases at J, with 21 bases between. CDR3 residues: CASRLFGTRPFNEQFF. The CDR3 DNA is TGCGCCAGCAGGTTATTCGGGACCCGACCCTTCAATGAGCAGTTCTTC.

In this sample, this clonotype turned up many times. The chain's CDR3 is CASSIDSNYGYTF. CDR3 DNA sequence: TGCGCCAGCAGCATAGATTCTAACTATGGCTACACCTTC. V and J are TRBV5-1 and TRBJ1-2; D gene unclear. This CDR3 is 13 amino acids long. Germline CDR1 and CDR2: SGHRS and YFSETQ. V was cut by 4 bases and J by 0 bases, with 7 bases left in between.

This chain uses TRBV10-3 with TRBJ1-6, with 8 bases that match TRBD1. Germline V lookup: CDR1 ENHRY, CDR2 SYGVKD. V lost 2 bases to trimming and J lost 6 bases; unmatched junction nucleotides: 0. CDR3 size: 14 residues. CDR3 loop: CAISETGGNSPLHF. In DNA form, the CDR3 reads TGTGCCATCAGTGAGACAGGGGGTAATTCACCCCTCCACTTT.

The chain is built from TRBV7-9 and TRBJ1-6; D possibly corresponds to TRBD1 (5 bases). Per germline, CDR1 SEHNR and CDR2 FQNEAQ (reference sequence). This CDR3 is 16 amino acids long. V lost 1 base and J 7 bases, leaving 14 bases between the germline ends. The CDR3 spells CASSLDLGPRNSPLHF. CDR3 coding DNA: TGTGCCAGCAGCTTAGATCTGGGACCCCGGAATTCACCCCTCCACTTT.

This clonotype was counted a few times. The rearrangement uses TRBV4-1 and TRBJ1-1; no firm D call. CDR1 and CDR2 from the germline V gene are MGHRA and YSYEKL. Between the trimmed V and J ends, which lost 1 base and 4 bases, there was a span of 7 bases. The CDR3 covers 13 residues. DNA of the CDR3: TGCGCCAGCAGCCAAGGCCTCAGCACTGAAGCTTTCTTT. This gives the protein CASSQGLSTEAFF.

This clonotype was recorded a few times. This chain joins TRBV6-2 or TRBV6-3 and TRBJ2-1; no firm D call. The germline V gene has CDR1 MNHEY and CDR2 SVGEGT. There are 12 residues in the CDR3. Trimming shortened V by 4 bases and J by 10 bases, and 11 bases separated the two germline ends. This chain's CDR3 is CASSFRAAEQFF. In DNA, the CDR3 is TGTGCCAGCAGTTTCCGAGCTGCCGAGCAGTTCTTC.

The count of this clonotype is one. The chain couples TRBV3-1 to TRBJ2-2; D unclear. The CDR3 is made up of 13 amino acids. The V end lost 1 base, the J end lost 5 bases, and 5 bases lay between the germline ends. Germline V gene lookup returns CDR1 LGHDT and CDR2 YNNKEL (reference sequence). This CDR3 is CASSQAITGELFF. In nucleotides, the CDR3 is TGTGCCAGCAGCCAAGCCATTACCGGGGAGCTGTTTTTT.

The table lists this clonotype with many counts. This rearrangement joins TRBV7-9 to TRBJ2-3; the D is unclear. CDR3 length: 13 residues. V lost 8 bases, J lost 4 bases, and 13 bases lay in between. Germline-derived CDR1 and CDR2 are SEHNR and FQNEAQ (reference sequence). CDR3 loop: CASARVPSDTQYF. As DNA, the CDR3 is TGTGCCAGCGCCCGAGTTCCCTCAGATACGCAGTATTTT.

This clonotype was seen repeatedly, ten times or more. The chain is built from TRBV12-3 or TRBV12-4 and TRBJ2-3; D ambiguous. CDR3 length equals 12 residues. Between the trimmed V and J ends, which lost 3 bases and 3 bases, there was a span of 4 bases. CDR3 loop: CASSFLTDTQYF. The CDR3 DNA sequence: TGTGCCAGCAGTTTTCTGACAGATACGCAGTATTTT.

This clonotype was picked up a small number of times. The J gene is TRBJ2-3, the V gene TRBV6-1; TRBD2 agrees at 11 bases. Germline values: CDR1 MNHNS, CDR2 SASEGT. Unmatched junction bases numbered 7, after V lost 9 bases and J lost 2 bases. The CDR3 runs 15 residues. CDR3 sequence: CASGTSGSPTDTQYF. The CDR3 DNA sequence: TGTGCCAGTGGGACTAGCGGTTCTCCCACAGATACGCAGTATTTT.

About this clonotype itself: The conserved closing phenylalanine or tryptophan is absent in this CDR3, likely reflecting a read error. The V gene is TRBV11-2, the J gene TRBJ2-5; possibly TRBD1 or TRBD2 for D (7 bases each). Germline V gives CDR1 SGHAT, CDR2 FQNNGV. This CDR3 contains 16 residues. V was pared by 1 base and J by 4 bases, with 16 bases between. CDR3 in amino acids: CASSLAAGGAGETQYS. The CDR3 coding sequence is TGTGCCAGCAGCTTAGCCGCAGGGGGGGCCGGAGAGACCCAGTACTCC.

The chain recombines TRBV15 with TRBJ2-5; D unclear. V was cut by 3 bases and J by 2 bases, with 4 bases left in between. Germline V CDR1 and CDR2: LNHNV, YYDKDF (reference sequence). The length of the CDR3 is 12 residues. The CDR3 DNA reads TGTGCCACCAGCAGGGCTCAAGAGACCCAGTACTTC. The encoded protein is CATSRAQETQYF.

With regard to this clonotype: At one boundary the junction diverges from the germline segment, which might be a read error. The chain has TRBV7-9 and TRBJ2-1; 9 positions agree with TRBD1. Per the germline V gene, CDR1 is SEHNR and CDR2 is FQNEAQ (reference sequence). The CDR3 has 12 residues. The CDR3 is CASSLAGQGSIF. For the CDR3, the DNA is TGTGCCAGCAGCTTAGCCGGACAGGGGTCGATCTTC. The whole variable domain, remainder taken from reference TRBV7-9 and TRBJ2-1, is DTGVSQNPRHKITKRGQNVTFRCDPISEHNRLYWYRQTLGQGPEFLTYFQNEAQLEKSRLLSDRFSAERPKGSFSTLEIQRTEQGDSAMYLCASSLAGQGSIFGPGTRLTVL.

This clonotype has a handful of counts. The chain employs TRBV7-2 and TRBJ2-1; D is undetermined. V shed 1 base and J shed 4 bases, with 14 bases lying between them. Germline V gives CDR1 SGHTA, CDR2 FQGNSA. This CDR3 has 16 residues. CDR3 region: CASSLGSNVGYNEQFF. The CDR3, as DNA: TGTGCCAGCAGCTTAGGTTCCAACGTGGGATACAATGAGCAGTTCTTC.

This clonotype has a handful of counts. The chain is built from TRBV20-1 and TRBJ2-7, with TRBD2 matching 7 bases. V lost 0 bases to trimming and J lost 3 bases; unmatched junction nucleotides: 11. The germline CDR1 and CDR2 sequences are DFQATT and SNEGSKA (reference sequence). The CDR3 consists of 16 residues. The DNA for the CDR3 is TGCAGTGCTAGAGAGGCTCGGACTAGTCTTTTCTACGAGCAGTACTTC. It specifies CSAREARTSLFYEQYF.

The CDR3 region is CASSLTGGIANEQFF. The CDR3 DNA reads as TGTGCCAGCAGCTTGACGGGAGGAATCGCAAATGAGCAGTTCTTC. The chain joins TRBV5-5 to TRBJ2-1; 7 bases are shared with TRBD2. V was pared by 1 base and J by 7 bases, with 8 bases of the junction left unmatched. The CDR3 loop spans 15 amino acids. Germline CDR1 is SGHKS and CDR2 is YYEKEE (reference sequence).

In this sample, this clonotype turned up a few times. CDR3 sequence: CASSLELAGQFF. The CDR3 nucleotides are TGTGCCAGCAGCTTAGAACTAGCGGGCCAGTTCTTC. The chain is built from TRBV7-2 and TRBJ2-1; TRBD2 matches 9 bases. The CDR3 loop spans 12 amino acids. V was clipped by 1 base and J by 13 bases; unmatched bases: 2. The germline V gene has CDR1 SGHTA and CDR2 FQGNSA.

This clonotype has just a few counts. The chain combines TRBV4-3 with TRBJ1-2; D unresolved. The CDR3 extends over 16 amino acids. V lost 0 bases to trimming and J lost 4 bases, with 15 bases between them. Germline lookup yields CDR1 LGHNA and CDR2 YSLEER. CDR3 loop: CASSQDGLPRGYGYTF. The CDR3 DNA sequence: TGCGCCAGCAGCCAAGATGGGTTACCGCGGGGCTATGGCTACACCTTC.

The genes are TRBV12-3 or TRBV12-4 and TRBJ2-4; the D call may be TRBD1 or TRBD2 (5 bases each). The CDR3 extends over 14 amino acids. Trimming took off 2 bases at V and 7 bases at J, with 12 bases between the two ends. CDR3 in amino acids: CASSLSRGRNIQYF. CDR3 coding DNA: TGTGCCAGCAGTTTATCTCGGGGCCGGAACATTCAGTACTTC.

The table lists this clonotype with a few counts. The genes are TRBV6-2 or TRBV6-3 and TRBJ2-7; no definite D call. CDR3 length: 13 amino acids. Germline lookup yields CDR1 MNHEY and CDR2 SVGEGT. V lost 2 bases, J lost 8 bases, and 13 bases lay in between. The CDR3 region is CASSYGLGGQQYF. The CDR3, as DNA: TGTGCCAGCAGTTACGGTCTGGGCGGCCAGCAGTACTTC.

The chain recombines TRBV6-1 with TRBJ1-2; TRBD1 aligns across 7 bases. After removal of 5 bases from V and 5 bases from J, the junction contained 5 bases not matched to a gene. Germline V lookup: CDR1 MNHNS, CDR2 SASEGT. This CDR3 has 13 residues. The CDR3 DNA reads TGTGCCAGCAGTCCGGACAGGACGTATGGCTACACCTTC. The encoded protein is CASSPDRTYGYTF.

This clonotype was observed a handful of times. J is TRBJ1-2 and V is TRBV20-1, with a weak D call TRBD1 (5 bases). V gave up 2 bases and J gave up 3 bases, with 10 bases separating them. CDR3 length: 13 amino acids. Germline CDR1 and CDR2: DFQATT and SNEGSKA (reference sequence). The CDR3 DNA is TGCAGTGCTAGATCCGGGGCGGACTATGGCTACACCTTC. Translating it yields CSARSGADYGYTF.

This clonotype was seen a handful of times. V usage is TRBV20-1 and J usage is TRBJ1-1; possible D gene TRBD1, 6 bases. The CDR3 covers 14 residues. Trimming took off 2 bases at V and 1 base at J, with 11 bases between the two ends. Germline CDR1 DFQATT, CDR2 SNEGSKA (reference sequence). The CDR3 DNA reads TGCAGTGCTAGAAGGGGGGCGCCGAACACTGAAGCTTTCTTT. This gives the protein CSARRGAPNTEAFF.

This clonotype has a count of ten or more. The chain recombines TRBV7-9 with TRBJ1-2; D is unresolved. The CDR3 sequence is 13 residues long. Per germline, CDR1 SEHNR and CDR2 FQNEAQ (reference sequence). V was shortened by 3 bases and J by 8 bases, with 13 bases between the two germline ends. The chain's CDR3 is CASSFRRLGGYTF. The CDR3 bases are TGTGCCAGCAGCTTTAGGCGCCTGGGGGGCTACACCTTC.

The chain is built from TRBV21-1 and TRBJ1-6; no check of the table's D call, TRBD1, against the DNA was made. TRBV21-1 is designated a pseudogene. The CDR3 totals 16 residues. CDR3 protein: CASSGRQGFNKSPLHF. The CDR3 DNA is TGTGCCAGCAGCGGCCGACAGGGATTTAATAAATCACCCCTCCACTTT.

This clonotype occurred a few times. This chain uses TRBV6-1 with TRBJ1-6; no clear D. Trimming took off 8 bases at V and 7 bases at J, with 18 bases between the two ends. Germline lookup yields CDR1 MNHNS and CDR2 SASEGT. This CDR3 comprises 15 residues. The CDR3 protein is CASSTAEVANSPLHF. DNA of the CDR3: TGTGCCAGCTCAACAGCGGAGGTGGCGAATTCACCCCTCCACTTT.

This clonotype showed up many times. The V gene is TRBV4-2, the J gene TRBJ2-1, with a possible D match to TRBD1 (6 bases). V lost 4 bases to trimming and J lost 8 bases, with 9 bases between them. This CDR3 has 12 amino acids. Germline V lookup: CDR1 LGHNA, CDR2 YNFKEQ. CDR3 sequence (DNA): TGTGCCAGCAGCCCAGGGGTGGATGAGCAGTTCTTC. Protein product: CASSPGVDEQFF.